This entry lists 21 T cell receptor beta chains sequenced from one sample in a study of STAT5B mutations in CD4+ large granular lymphocyte leukemia. Libraries were prepared by immunoSEQ multiplex PCR; TCRdb keeps only in-frame clonotypes and omits some of them. The profile shows just under 20,000 clones, around 85% of them singletons. The sample was CD4+ T cells from blood buffy coats. These receptors were taken from a human donor in good health.

V is TRBV14 and J is TRBJ2-2; 8 bases map to TRBD2. This CDR3 comprises 16 residues. The germline gives CDR1 SGHDN, CDR2 FVKESK. J lost 5 bases, V lost 2 bases, and 7 bases had no gene match. CDR3 in amino acids: CASSQTGTSRTGELFF. CDR3 DNA: TGTGCCAGCAGCCAAACGGGGACTAGTCGGACCGGGGAGCTGTTTTTT.

This clone has just a few counts. V and J are TRBV19 and TRBJ2-1, with 8 bases matching TRBD2. Per the germline V gene, CDR1 is LNHDA and CDR2 is SQIVND (reference sequence). This CDR3 has 16 residues. Germline trimming cut 2 bases from V and 7 bases from J; bases unmatched to any gene: 10. The CDR3 coding sequence is TGTGCCAGTAGTATATTTGAGACTAGCGAGAGTAATGAGCAGTTCTTC. Encoded protein: CASSIFETSESNEQFF. The full variable domain, with the rest looked up from reference TRBV19 and TRBJ2-1, is DGGITQSPKYLFRKEGQNVTLSCEQNLNHDAMYWYRQDPGQGLRLIYYSQIVNDFQKGDIAEGYSVSREKKESFPLTVTSAQKNPTAFYLCASSIFETSESNEQFFGPGTRLTVL.

CDR3 coding DNA: TGTGCCAGCAGCTTAGCGGGACTAGCGGTCGGCGGTGAGCAGTTCTTC. Its protein product is CASSLAGLAVGGEQFF. The chain employs TRBV7-9 and TRBJ2-1, with 11 bases matching TRBD2. Trimming at V came to 0 bases and at J to 9 bases, leaving 7 bases not matched to a gene. CDR1 is SEHNR and CDR2 is FQNEAQ in the germline V gene (reference sequence). The CDR3 runs to 16 residues.

V and J are TRBV5-6 and TRBJ1-4, with 9 nucleotides matching TRBD1. The germline gives CDR1 SGHDT, CDR2 YYEEEE. This CDR3 has 13 residues. The trim removed 5 bases at V and 8 bases at J, leaving 4 bases unmatched. CDR3 nucleotide sequence: TGTGCCAGCAGTTCGGACAGGGGAGAAAAACTGTTTTTT. It encodes CASSSDRGEKLFF.

The V and J genes are TRBV6-4 and TRBJ1-2; unclear D gene. Germline-derived CDR1 and CDR2 are MRHNA and SNTAGT. Trimming took off 2 bases at V and 3 bases at J, with 13 bases between the two ends. The CDR3 runs to 15 residues. CDR3 nucleotides: TGTGCCAGCAGTGACGAGGCCTTACCCCACTATGGCTACACCTTC. It codes for CASSDEALPHYGYTF.

The DNA for the CDR3 is TGCGCCAGCAGCTTGGATGGGGTCCAAGAGACCCAGTACTTC. It encodes CASSLDGVQETQYF. The V gene is TRBV5-1, the J gene TRBJ2-5; no reliable D call. CDR3 size: 14 residues. Germline CDR1 and CDR2: SGHRS and YFSETQ. Trimming took off 0 bases at V and 1 base at J, with 7 bases between the two ends.

This chain uses TRBV7-9 with TRBJ1-5; possibly TRBD1 for D (6 bases). V was cut by 5 bases and J by 5 bases, with 16 bases left in between. Germline V gives CDR1 SEHNR, CDR2 FQNEAQ (reference sequence). The length of the CDR3 is 15 residues. The CDR3 bases are TGTGCCAGCAGCCTGGCGGGGGCGCGGGATCAGCCCCAGCATTTT. Its protein product is CASSLAGARDQPQHF.

This clone was observed a single time. This chain links TRBV14 with TRBJ2-1; D is undetermined. CDR3 length: 14 residues. CDR1 is SGHDN and CDR2 is FVKESK in the germline V gene. V lost 4 bases, J lost 3 bases, and 10 bases lay in between. In nucleotides, the CDR3 is TGTGCCAGCAGCCGACCGAATTTCTACAATGAGCAGTTCTTC. This gives the protein CASSRPNFYNEQFF. Supplemented by reference TRBV14 and TRBJ2-1, the full variable domain reads EAGVTQFPSHSVIEKGQTVTLRCDPISGHDNLYWYRRVMGKEIKFLLHFVKESKQDESGMPNNRFLAERTGGTYSTLKVQPAELEDSGVYFCASSRPNFYNEQFFGPGTRLTVL.

The rearrangement uses TRBV11-2 and TRBJ1-2; the D gene is possibly TRBD1 (5 bases). Trimming removed 1 base at V and 4 bases at J, with 7 bases between. The CDR3 contains 13 residues. Germline assignment: CDR1 SGHAT and CDR2 FQNNGV. The DNA of the CDR3 is TGTGCCAGCAGCTTAGTAGGGGCCTATGGCTACACCTTC. As protein: CASSLVGAYGYTF. Filled out from reference TRBV11-2 and TRBJ1-2, the complete variable domain reads EAGVAQSPRYKIIEKRQSVAFWCNPISGHATLYWYQQILGQGPKLLIQFQNNGVVDDSQLPKDRFSAERLKGVDSTLKIQPAKLEDSAVYLCASSLVGAYGYTFGSGTRLTVV.

The J gene is TRBJ1-1, the V gene TRBV6-1; tentatively, D is TRBD1 (6 bases). The CDR3 contains 13 residues. Germline-derived CDR1 and CDR2 are MNHNS and SASEGT. V dropped 6 bases and J dropped 1 base, with 9 bases sitting between them. The CDR3 coding sequence is TGTGCCAGCAGAGGACAGCAGAACACTGAAGCTTTCTTT. It translates to CASRGQQNTEAFF.

A few counts support this clone. The gene calls are TRBV10-1 and TRBJ1-2, with 8 bases identical to TRBD1. The CDR3 runs 13 residues. Germline-derived CDR1 and CDR2 are WNHNN and SYGVQD (reference sequence). The ends lost 8 bases at V and 4 bases at J; junction bases unmatched: 6. CDR3 sequence reads: CASSKDRAYGYTF. In DNA, the CDR3 is TGCGCCAGCTCTAAGGACAGGGCCTATGGCTACACCTTC.

The chain employs TRBV30 and TRBJ2-3; 8 nucleotides agree with TRBD2. The V segment lost 2 bases and the J segment 7 bases; nucleotides outside the gene matches: 8. The CDR3 length is 14 residues. Germline CDR1 reads GTSNPN; CDR2 reads SVGIG (reference sequence). The CDR3 coding sequence is TGTGCCTGGAGTATTGCGGGAGGCCAAAATACGCAGTATTTT. It encodes CAWSIAGGQNTQYF.

CDR3 sequence (DNA): TGTGCCACCAGCAGAGAAACAGGGTTACGCCAGCCCCAGCATTTT. Amino acids: CATSRETGLRQPQHF. The V and J genes are TRBV15 and TRBJ1-5, with D perhaps matching TRBD1 (6 bases). In germline, CDR1 is LNHNV, CDR2 YYDKDF (reference sequence). Trimming cost V 0 bases and J 7 bases, with 13 bases left between them. The CDR3 totals 15 residues.

As regards this clone: Germline is not matched at one junction end, which may reflect a read error. At the DNA level, this CDR3 is encoded by other sequences in the same sample as well. This chain uses TRBV6-5 with TRBJ2-6, with D unresolved. The CDR3 has 15 residues. Germline V gene data show CDR1 as MNHEY and CDR2 as SVGAGI. The CDR3 protein is CASSYWQDVANVLTF. In nucleotides, the CDR3 is TGTGCCAGCAGTTACTGGCAGGATGTGGCCAACGTTCTGACTTTC.

The table lists this clone with a few counts. V is TRBV5-4 and J is TRBJ1-5; D gene uncertain. The germline V gene encodes CDR1 SGHNT and CDR2 YYREEE (reference sequence). Trimming stripped 0 bases from V and 2 bases from J, with 9 bases between. The CDR3 contains 15 residues. CDR3 amino acids: CASSLDGGGNQPQHF. DNA of the CDR3: TGTGCCAGCAGCTTGGACGGCGGGGGCAATCAGCCCCAGCATTTT.

The chain recombines TRBV12-5 with TRBJ2-3; no firm D call. The length of the CDR3 is 15 residues. Trimming took off 0 bases at V and 1 base at J, with 8 bases between the two ends. Germline V CDR1 and CDR2: LGHNT, FRNRAP. The CDR3 DNA follows: TGTGCTAGTGGTTTGGTAATGGGCGGCACAGATACGCAGTATTTT. It is translated as CASGLVMGGTDTQYF. Together with reference TRBV12-5 and TRBJ2-3, the CDR3 gives the full variable domain: DARVTQTPRHKVTEMGQEVTMRCQPILGHNTVFWYRQTMMQGLELLAYFRNRAPLDDSGMPKDRFSAEMPDATLATLKIQPSEPRDSAVYFCASGLVMGGTDTQYFGPGTRLTVL.

The rearrangement joins TRBV19 to TRBJ2-2, with 8 nucleotides matching TRBD1. This CDR3 region has 17 residues. V lost 6 bases, J lost 2 bases, and 11 bases stayed unmatched. Germline values: CDR1 LNHDA, CDR2 SQIVND (reference sequence). The CDR3 region is CASRKPTGQENTGELFF. CDR3 nucleotides: TGTGCCAGTAGGAAACCGACGGGACAGGAAAACACCGGGGAGCTGTTTTTT.

The rearrangement joins TRBV5-4 to TRBJ2-7; tentatively, D is TRBD2 (6 bases). Germline V CDR1 and CDR2: SGHNT, YYREEE (reference sequence). There are 15 residues in the CDR3. V lost 4 bases to trimming and J lost 4 bases, with 18 bases between them. This CDR3 reads CASSMIGGGAYEQYF. Written as DNA, the CDR3 is TGTGCCAGCAGCATGATCGGAGGCGGGGCGTACGAGCAGTACTTC.

This clone has only one observation. For the CDR3, the DNA is TGTGCCAGCAGCCCGGTGTTAGCGGTTACCTACAATGAGCAGTTCTTC. Protein: CASSPVLAVTYNEQFF. The gene calls are TRBV27 and TRBJ2-1; weak D call: TRBD2 (6 bases). The CDR3 length is 16 residues. Germline V gives CDR1 MNHEY, CDR2 SMNVEV (reference sequence). V shed 6 bases and J shed 2 bases, with 17 bases lying between them.

This chain uses TRBV9 with TRBJ2-1, with 8 bases aligning to TRBD2. V dropped 4 bases and J dropped 0; count of bases not matched to a gene: 6. The CDR3 sequence is 16 residues long. Germline V gene data show CDR1 as SGDLS and CDR2 as YYNGEE. In DNA form, the CDR3 reads TGTGCCAGCAGCCCTCGTAGCGGGGCCTCCTACAATGAGCAGTTCTTC. Translated: CASSPRSGASYNEQFF. Full variable domain (missing parts from reference TRBV9 and TRBJ2-1): DSGVTQTPKHLITATGQRVTLRCSPRSGDLSVYWYQQSLDQGLQFLIQYYNGEERAKGNILERFSAQQFPDLHSELNLSSLELGDSALYFCASSPRSGASYNEQFFGPGTRLTVL.

The chain is built from TRBV29-1 and TRBJ1-2; D gene unclear. V lost 6 bases, J lost 4 bases, and 12 bases lay in between. Looked up from germline, CDR1 is SQVTM and CDR2 is ANQGSEA. This CDR3 is 12 amino acids long. The CDR3 DNA reads as TGCAGCGTCACTACCCCTTCCTATGGCTACACCTTC. Amino acids: CSVTTPSYGYTF.